This TCR beta chain was captured by sequencing in a study of PD-1 blockade in classical Hodgkin lymphoma. Study details: Patients were treated with nivolumab at 3 mg/kg, and this was given intravenously every 2 weeks. Broader study findings: Complete responders showed a baseline diversity that resembled the diversity of newly diagnosed patients. Differences between repertoires have undefined causes, possibly disease activity or prior therapy. Anyone who began nivolumab under 1 year after ASCT was excluded.

The repertoire was sequenced with immunoSEQ multiplex PCR; TCRdb's copy has only in-frame clones and lacks some. This table has roughly 4,500 clones, roughly 61% appearing once. Every patient was affected by relapse after autologous stem cell transplantation, while exposure to brentuximab vedotin was not uniform. Turning to this clone: Its specificity is not known.

The sample consisted of peripheral blood mononuclear cells (PBMCs), taken at baseline. The sequence was obtained from a human donor with classical Hodgkin lymphoma.

The CDR3 spells CASSLPRLAEAFF. The CDR3 DNA sequence: TGTGCCAGCAGTTTACCCCGGCTCGCTGAAGCTTTCTTT. V and J are TRBV28 and TRBJ1-1, with D unresolved. There are 13 residues in the CDR3. Germline V lookup: CDR1 MDHEN, CDR2 SYDVKM. Deletions cut 2 bases from V and 6 bases from J, with 10 bases between.